This TCR beta chain was identified in a study of T-cell memory formation after mild COVID-19. This clonotype was observed a few times. Its antigen is not identified. From the 5' RACE reads, TCRdb called clonotypes with MiXCR, one entry per CDR3 protein. Of approximately 260,000 distinct CDR3 sequences listed, 15% to 20% are singletons. The study, taken as a whole, reports: Among CD4+ contracting clones, most were CM and EM, and CD8+ ones EMRA. Clones shrinking from day 15 to 85 showed even CD4/CD8 mixes; later expanders tilted CD4+. Clones from the second wave (peaking day 37) had unconfirmed SARS-CoV-2 specificity.

The specimen sequenced was PBMCs or a T cell subset sorted from them (not recorded which). The receptor comes from a man aged 18-30 years who had mild COVID-19 (a few samples of this study predate the infection). Cell type and time point are not known.

The CDR3 sequence: CSASTGRRTEAFF. The CDR3 DNA reads TGCAGTGCTTCAACAGGGCGGCGTACTGAAGCTTTCTTT. The chain carries TRBV20-1 and TRBJ1-1; weak D call: TRBD1 (6 bases). CDR1 is DFQATT, CDR2 SNEGSKA, per germline (reference sequence). V was trimmed by 5 bases and J by 5 bases, leaving 15 bases between them. CDR3 length: 13 amino acids.